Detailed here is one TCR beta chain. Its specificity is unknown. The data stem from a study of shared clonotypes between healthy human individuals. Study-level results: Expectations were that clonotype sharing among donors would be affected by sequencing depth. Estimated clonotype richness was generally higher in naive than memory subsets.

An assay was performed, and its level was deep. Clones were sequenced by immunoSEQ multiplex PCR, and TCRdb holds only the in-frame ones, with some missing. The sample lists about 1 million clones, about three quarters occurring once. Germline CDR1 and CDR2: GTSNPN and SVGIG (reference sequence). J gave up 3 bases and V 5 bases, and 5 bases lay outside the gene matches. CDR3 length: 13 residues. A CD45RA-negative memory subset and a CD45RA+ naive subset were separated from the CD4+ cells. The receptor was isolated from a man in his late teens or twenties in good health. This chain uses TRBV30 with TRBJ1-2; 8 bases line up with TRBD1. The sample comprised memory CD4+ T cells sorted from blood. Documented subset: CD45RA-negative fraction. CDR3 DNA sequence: TGTGCCTGGGAAACAGGGGGGGACTATGGCTACACCTTC. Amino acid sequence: CAWETGGDYGYTF. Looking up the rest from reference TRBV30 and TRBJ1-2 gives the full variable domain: SQTIHQWPATLVQPVGSPLSLECTVEGTSNPNLYWYRQAAGRGLQLLFYSVGIGQISSEVPQNLSASRPQDRQFILSSKKLLLSDSGFYLCAWETGGDYGYTFGSGTRLTVV.